This T cell receptor beta chain was captured by sequencing in a study of cytomegalovirus exposure and HLA in healthy donors. Study as a whole: From about 180 million T cells, an earlier analysis saw around 120 million unique TCR beta sequences. General study results and limits: Investigators reported fewer than 200 TCR beta chains as tied to cytomegalovirus. In an earlier analysis, productive rearrangement rates for most beta V segments clustered near 87% or 30%.

CDR1 and CDR2 (germline): SQVTM, ANQGSEA. The CDR3 runs 14 residues. V lost 6 bases and J lost 4; bases outside the gene matches: 11. The PCR employed 60 Vbeta primers together with 13 Jbeta primers. Libraries were prepared by immunoSEQ multiplex PCR; TCRdb keeps only in-frame clonotypes and omits some of them. The table shows more than 140,000 clones, with 82% occurring only once. This clone was seen just once. Its antigen is still unknown. The sample comprised PBMCs. The V and J genes are TRBV29-1 and TRBJ1-1; 7 bases line up with TRBD1. The source is a man between 18 and 35 years old in good health and CMV-seropositive. CDR3 nucleotide sequence: TGCAGCGTACTTCTTGGAGGGGGCGGCACTGAAGCTTTCTTT. It translates to CSVLLGGGGTEAFF.